The rows below give T cell receptor beta chains drawn from one sample of a study of blood T cell repertoires in COVID-19. Assay used: immunoSEQ multiplex PCR; TCRdb lists only in-frame clones, some missing. Among roughly 430,000 clones listed, roughly 90% were seen once. Sequencing used PBMCs or T cells enriched from blood (not recorded which). These TCRs come from a woman between 18 and 30 years old who had been exposed to COVID-19. The conserved cysteine and the conserved F or W are not part of the CDR3 here.

V gene	J gene	CDR3 protein
TRBV5-1	TRBJ2-3	ASSFRLAGEVDTQY
TRBV19	TRBJ2-7	ASSPGLEIYEQY
TRBV11-2	TRBJ2-7	ASSPRQGEMYEQY
TRBV9	TRBJ2-7	ASSVSPAGASYEQY
TRBV4-3	TRBJ1-2	ASSQGTGPQSYGYT
TRBV7-2	TRBJ2-2	ASSLRTGAGTGELF
TRBV11-3	TRBJ1-2	ASSFRQGHGYT
TRBV7-6	TRBJ2-6	ASNRDGVFTGANVLT
TRBV7-9	TRBJ1-1	ASSLASGPGTGREAF
TRBV28	TRBJ1-2	ASGPGGHGYT
TRBV29-1	TRBJ1-4	SAQDYGGQNEKLF
TRBV11-3	TRBJ1-3	ASSRGGGRGNTIY
TRBV7-9	TRBJ1-5	ASRRQGAHQPQH
TRBV5-1	TRBJ2-1	ASSSLLEASYNEQF
TRBV6-5	TRBJ2-7	ASSLRGSYEQY
TRBV6-2/TRBV6-3	TRBJ2-4	ASSPLETAALAKNIQY
TRBV15	TRBJ2-7	ATSRDRSYYEQY
TRBV11-2	TRBJ2-5	ASSAGQHQETQY
TRBV4-1	TRBJ1-4	ASSLGAIATNEKLF
TRBV11-3	TRBJ2-7	ASSLSSLDGEQY
TRBV7-2	TRBJ1-2	ASSSSNYGYT
TRBV2	TRBJ2-3	ASNSGRESTDTQY
TRBV6-4	TRBJ2-1	ASSDGLAGGNEQF
TRBV29-1	TRBJ1-1	SVVLREDTEAF
TRBV18	TRBJ2-2	ASSLGQGNTGELF
TRBV13	TRBJ1-5	ASSLGGTGQPQH
TRBV6-2/TRBV6-3	TRBJ2-1	ASSLPVSGGAHEQF
TRBV18	TRBJ2-7	ASSPTPSGNEQY
TRBV27	TRBJ2-7	ASSLRTLGQGAYEQY
TRBV29-1	TRBJ1-5	SVTSGTANQPQH
TRBV7-2	TRBJ2-7	ASSRDTLLEQY
TRBV6-4	TRBJ2-1	ATKGGSSYNEQF
TRBV5-4	TRBJ1-6	ASSYRQGHYH
TRBV9	TRBJ2-1	ASSVVGGAGTNNEQF
TRBV18	TRBJ2-5	ASSPPGLAAEKETQY
TRBV18	TRBJ2-1	ASSPPGLDEQF
TRBV18	TRBJ1-3	ASSPKIPGGPGNTIY
TRBV18	TRBJ1-3	ASSPSEVVPSYYGNTIY
TRBV7-2	TRBJ2-7	ASSLFPGGVSYEQY
TRBV19	TRBJ2-1	ASWDRANEQF
TRBV4-1	TRBJ2-7	ASSQGLAGYEQY
TRBV18	TRBJ1-2	ASSPGTGNYGYT
TRBV6-5	TRBJ1-2	ASSYQYGYT
TRBV5-3	TRBJ2-3	ARVGLAGGDTQY
TRBV28	TRBJ1-2	ASRVDRAALYGYT
TRBV15	TRBJ1-1	ATSRDRAGSGTEAF
TRBV6-5	TRBJ2-3	ASSPTADTQY
TRBV4-1	TRBJ2-4	ASSQEWRERNIQY
TRBV15	TRBJ2-5	ATSRDGGQTLGQETQY
TRBV4-2	TRBJ1-5	ASSQGNGGQPQH
TRBV28	TRBJ1-4	ASSLSAGGNEKLF
TRBV28	TRBJ2-7	ASSEDRAGLSYEQY
TRBV4-1	TRBJ2-7	ASSQEGQTFYEQY
TRBV18	TRBJ2-7	ASSPLDAGRGDEQY
TRBV13	TRBJ1-1	ASSLPGELNTEAF
TRBV20-1	TRBJ2-1	SASSGTGFNEQF
TRBV28	TRBJ2-3	ASSSGTSGRKGDTQY
TRBV11-2	TRBJ1-1	ASSVQGYTEAF
TRBV15	TRBJ2-3	ATSRIAGLFTDTQY